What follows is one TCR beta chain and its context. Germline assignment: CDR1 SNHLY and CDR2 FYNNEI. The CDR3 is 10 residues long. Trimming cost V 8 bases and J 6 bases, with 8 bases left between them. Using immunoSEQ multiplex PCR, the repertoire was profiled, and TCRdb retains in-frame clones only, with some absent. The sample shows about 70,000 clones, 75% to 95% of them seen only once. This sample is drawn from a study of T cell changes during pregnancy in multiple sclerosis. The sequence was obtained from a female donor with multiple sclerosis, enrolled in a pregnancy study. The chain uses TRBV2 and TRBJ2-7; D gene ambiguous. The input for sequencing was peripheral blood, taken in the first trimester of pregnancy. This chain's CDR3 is CASSRSEQYF. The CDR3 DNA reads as TGTGCCAGCTCCCGCAGCGAGCAGTACTTC.